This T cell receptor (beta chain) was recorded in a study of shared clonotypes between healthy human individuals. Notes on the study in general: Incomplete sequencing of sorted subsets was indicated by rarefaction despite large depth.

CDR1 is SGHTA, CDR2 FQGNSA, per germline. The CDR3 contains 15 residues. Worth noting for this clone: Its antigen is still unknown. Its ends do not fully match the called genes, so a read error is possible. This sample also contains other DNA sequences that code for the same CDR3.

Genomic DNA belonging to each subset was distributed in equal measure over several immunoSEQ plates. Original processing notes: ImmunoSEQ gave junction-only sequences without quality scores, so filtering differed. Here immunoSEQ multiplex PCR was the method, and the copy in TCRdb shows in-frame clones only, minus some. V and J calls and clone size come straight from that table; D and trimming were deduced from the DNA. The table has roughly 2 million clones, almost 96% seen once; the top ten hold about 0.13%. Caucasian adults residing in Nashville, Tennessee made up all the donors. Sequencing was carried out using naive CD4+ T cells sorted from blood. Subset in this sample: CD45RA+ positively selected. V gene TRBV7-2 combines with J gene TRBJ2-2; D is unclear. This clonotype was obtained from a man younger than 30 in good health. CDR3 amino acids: CASSLDGLNTGELFF. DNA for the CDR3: TGTGCCAGCAGTTTAGATGGTTTAAACACCGGGGAGCTGTTTTTT.